This is a list of T cell receptor beta chains from one sample in a study of blood T cell repertoires in COVID-19. The data were produced by immunoSEQ multiplex PCR, yet TCRdb's version contains in-frame clones alone and is incomplete. The sample lists under 300,000 clones, about 88% occurring once. Material: peripheral blood. Receptors originate from a woman in her thirties or forties who had recovered from COVID-19. The CDR3 runs from the conserved cysteine through the conserved F or W. D genes are given only for firm matches. Clone size appears in some rows only: once, few, many, or a class for an expanded clone.

clone_size: NA
d_call: TRBD1
j_call: TRBJ2-2
v_call: TRBV4-2
cdr3_aa: CASSHPGTGTGELFF
cdr3_nt: TGTGCCAGCAGCCATCCCGGGACAGGGACCGGGGAGCTGTTTTTT

clone_size: NA
d_call: NA
j_call: TRBJ1-5
v_call: TRBV5-1
cdr3_aa: CASSLGSGEGQPQHF
cdr3_nt: TGCGCCAGCAGCTTGGGGTCAGGGGAAGGCCAGCCCCAGCATTTT

clone_size: NA
d_call: TRBD2
j_call: TRBJ2-1
v_call: TRBV6-2/TRBV6-3
cdr3_aa: CASSSTTSANSYNEQFF
cdr3_nt: TGTGCCAGCAGCAGTACAACTAGCGCCAACTCCTACAATGAGCAGTTCTTC

clone_size: NA
d_call: NA
j_call: TRBJ2-4
v_call: TRBV15
cdr3_aa: CATTKTGYAIQYF
cdr3_nt: TGTGCCACCACCAAAACGGGGTACGCCATTCAGTACTTC

clone_size: NA
d_call: TRBD2
j_call: TRBJ2-7
v_call: TRBV7-2
cdr3_aa: CASSRSRASGYEQYF
cdr3_nt: TGTGCCAGCAGCCGTAGTAGGGCTAGCGGCTACGAGCAGTACTTC

clone_size: NA
d_call: TRBD1
j_call: TRBJ2-7
v_call: TRBV5-3
cdr3_aa: CARSKSSPGTGPHYEQYF
cdr3_nt: TGTGCCAGAAGCAAATCAAGCCCCGGGACAGGGCCCCACTACGAGCAGTACTTC

clone_size: NA
d_call: TRBD2
j_call: TRBJ2-7
v_call: TRBV12-3/TRBV12-4
cdr3_aa: CASSRTSYEQYF
cdr3_nt: TGTGCCAGCAGTCGGACTAGCTACGAGCAGTACTTC

clone_size: NA
d_call: NA
j_call: TRBJ2-1
v_call: TRBV7-2
cdr3_aa: CASSFTFNEQFF
cdr3_nt: TGTGCCAGCAGCTTCACTTTCAATGAGCAGTTCTTC

clone_size: NA
d_call: NA
j_call: TRBJ1-5
v_call: TRBV7-8
cdr3_aa: CASSHQDNQPQHF
cdr3_nt: TGTGCCAGCAGCCATCAGGATAATCAGCCCCAGCATTTT

clone_size: NA
d_call: TRBD1
j_call: TRBJ1-5
v_call: TRBV6-2/TRBV6-3
cdr3_aa: CASSSSGTGVYSNQPQHF
cdr3_nt: TGTGCCAGCAGTTCATCAGGGACAGGAGTCTATAGCAATCAGCCCCAGCATTTT

clone_size: NA
d_call: TRBD2
j_call: TRBJ2-3
v_call: TRBV9
cdr3_aa: CASSASGLAGGTDTQYF
cdr3_nt: TGTGCCAGCAGCGCCTCGGGACTAGCGGGGGGCACAGATACGCAGTATTTT

clone_size: NA
d_call: TRBD1
j_call: TRBJ2-7
v_call: TRBV5-1
cdr3_aa: CASSPGTGNYEQYF
cdr3_nt: TGCGCCAGCAGCCCGGGGACAGGGAACTACGAGCAGTACTTC

clone_size: NA
d_call: NA
j_call: TRBJ2-3
v_call: TRBV19
cdr3_aa: CASSTQTVRRTDTQYF
cdr3_nt: TGTGCCAGTAGTACCCAAACAGTAAGACGCACAGATACGCAGTATTTT

clone_size: NA
d_call: TRBD1
j_call: TRBJ1-1
v_call: TRBV7-2
cdr3_aa: CASSLDRGEAFF
cdr3_nt: TGTGCCAGCAGCTTAGACAGGGGTGAAGCTTTCTTT

clone_size: NA
d_call: TRBD1
j_call: TRBJ2-7
v_call: TRBV18
cdr3_aa: CASSPGQVPYEQYF
cdr3_nt: TGTGCCAGCTCACCGGGACAGGTCCCCTACGAGCAGTACTTC

clone_size: NA
d_call: NA
j_call: TRBJ2-2
v_call: TRBV15
cdr3_aa: CATSSPLRVGELFF
cdr3_nt: TGTGCCACCAGCAGTCCCCTGAGGGTGGGGGAGCTGTTTTTT

clone_size: NA
d_call: TRBD2
j_call: TRBJ2-1
v_call: TRBV7-2
cdr3_aa: CASSFPTSGGTYNEQFF
cdr3_nt: TGTGCCAGCAGCTTCCCCACTAGCGGGGGCACCTACAATGAGCAGTTCTTC

clone_size: NA
d_call: TRBD2
j_call: TRBJ2-5
v_call: TRBV27
cdr3_aa: CASSPTGTSGSSRRETQYF
cdr3_nt: TGTGCCAGCAGTCCAACCGGGACTAGCGGGAGTAGTAGGCGGGAGACCCAGTACTTC

clone_size: NA
d_call: NA
j_call: TRBJ2-7
v_call: TRBV5-8
cdr3_aa: CASSFWSGEQYF
cdr3_nt: TGTGCCAGCAGCTTTTGGTCGGGTGAGCAGTACTTC

clone_size: NA
d_call: NA
j_call: TRBJ2-5
v_call: TRBV12-5
cdr3_aa: CASGLGTGWETQYF
cdr3_nt: TGTGCTAGTGGTTTGGGCACAGGGTGGGAGACCCAGTACTTC

clone_size: few
d_call: NA
j_call: TRBJ1-6
v_call: TRBV30
cdr3_aa: CAWSVRQGGSPLHF
cdr3_nt: TGTGCCTGGAGTGTACGGCAGGGTGGATCACCCCTCCACTTT

clone_size: NA
d_call: NA
j_call: TRBJ2-1
v_call: TRBV14
cdr3_aa: CASSQDRVGEQFF
cdr3_nt: TGTGCCAGCAGCCAAGACCGGGTGGGTGAGCAGTTCTTC

clone_size: once
d_call: TRBD1
j_call: TRBJ2-7
v_call: TRBV6-2/TRBV6-3
cdr3_aa: CASSHPGTGGGEQYF
cdr3_nt: TGTGCCAGCAGTCATCCCGGGACAGGGGGCGGTGAGCAGTACTTC

clone_size: NA
d_call: NA
j_call: TRBJ2-2
v_call: TRBV6-6
cdr3_aa: CASSYSRGTGELFF
cdr3_nt: TGTGCCAGCAGTTACTCCAGGGGCACCGGGGAGCTGTTTTTT

clone_size: NA
d_call: NA
j_call: TRBJ2-1
v_call: TRBV27
cdr3_aa: CASSSMGFNEQFF
cdr3_nt: TGTGCCAGCAGTTCTATGGGCTTCAATGAGCAGTTCTTC

clone_size: NA
d_call: TRBD2
j_call: TRBJ2-7
v_call: TRBV2
cdr3_aa: CASRLGLAASYEQYF
cdr3_nt: TGTGCCAGCAGATTAGGACTAGCGGCCTCCTACGAGCAGTACTTC

clone_size: NA
d_call: TRBD1
j_call: TRBJ1-1
v_call: TRBV5-4
cdr3_aa: CASSLRDRGRYTEAFF
cdr3_nt: TGTGCCAGCAGCCTCCGGGACAGGGGGCGTTACACTGAAGCTTTCTTT

clone_size: NA
d_call: NA
j_call: TRBJ2-3
v_call: TRBV7-2
cdr3_aa: CASSPSAPGHPPWDTQYF
cdr3_nt: TGTGCCAGCAGCCCCTCGGCCCCGGGACACCCGCCGTGGGATACGCAGTATTTT

clone_size: NA
d_call: TRBD1
j_call: TRBJ2-5
v_call: TRBV6-2/TRBV6-3
cdr3_aa: CASSTIWTGIFGETQYF
cdr3_nt: TGTGCCAGCAGTACTATCTGGACAGGGATTTTTGGAGAGACCCAGTACTTC

clone_size: NA
d_call: NA
j_call: TRBJ1-2
v_call: TRBV3-1/TRBV3-2
cdr3_aa: CASSRDATVYTF
cdr3_nt: TGTGCCAGCAGCCGAGACGCTACAGTCTACACCTTC

clone_size: NA
d_call: TRBD2
j_call: TRBJ2-1
v_call: TRBV6-5
cdr3_aa: CASSTSGDYNEQFF
cdr3_nt: TGTGCCAGCAGTACTAGCGGGGACTACAATGAGCAGTTCTTC

clone_size: NA
d_call: NA
j_call: TRBJ1-5
v_call: TRBV27
cdr3_aa: CASSLLSNQPQHF
cdr3_nt: TGTGCCAGCAGTCTTCTTAGCAATCAGCCCCAGCATTTT

clone_size: NA
d_call: TRBD1
j_call: TRBJ1-3
v_call: TRBV11-2
cdr3_aa: CASSRQGQGLSSSGNTIYF
cdr3_nt: TGTGCCAGCAGCCGCCAGGGACAGGGGCTCTCGAGCTCTGGAAACACCATATATTTT

clone_size: NA
d_call: NA
j_call: TRBJ2-5
v_call: TRBV12-3/TRBV12-4
cdr3_aa: CASSAGRQETQYF
cdr3_nt: TGTGCCAGCAGTGCAGGGCGCCAAGAGACCCAGTACTTC

clone_size: NA
d_call: TRBD1
j_call: TRBJ2-7
v_call: TRBV11-3
cdr3_aa: CASSLMGDSSYEQYF
cdr3_nt: TGTGCCAGCAGCTTGATGGGGGACAGCTCCTACGAGCAGTACTTC